The entry that follows covers one TCR beta chain sequence. Antigen specificity is unknown. These data originate in a study of long-term antiretroviral therapy in people with HIV. Regarding the study as a whole: On ART adherence, viral resistance or therapy changes, no data were available.

Assay version v3.0 of immunoSEQ was used, and it was run at survey level. Here immunoSEQ multiplex PCR was the method, and the copy in TCRdb shows in-frame clones only, minus some. This table has 9,500 to 11,000 clones, approximately 76% appearing once. Specimens retained about 0.85-11 million cryopreserved PBMC preceding DNA extraction. Sequencing used unsorted PBMCs, obtained at the start of antiretroviral therapy, before treatment. This sequence originates from a man aged 25 to 45 with HIV.

The CDR3 DNA follows: TGTGCCAGCAGCTTAAAAGAGACCCAGTACTTC. Amino acids: CASSLKETQYF. The chain combines TRBV7-2 with TRBJ2-5; no reliable D call. The CDR3 loop spans 11 amino acids. V lost 2 bases and J 3 bases, leaving 1 base between the germline ends. In germline, CDR1 is SGHTA, CDR2 FQGNSA.